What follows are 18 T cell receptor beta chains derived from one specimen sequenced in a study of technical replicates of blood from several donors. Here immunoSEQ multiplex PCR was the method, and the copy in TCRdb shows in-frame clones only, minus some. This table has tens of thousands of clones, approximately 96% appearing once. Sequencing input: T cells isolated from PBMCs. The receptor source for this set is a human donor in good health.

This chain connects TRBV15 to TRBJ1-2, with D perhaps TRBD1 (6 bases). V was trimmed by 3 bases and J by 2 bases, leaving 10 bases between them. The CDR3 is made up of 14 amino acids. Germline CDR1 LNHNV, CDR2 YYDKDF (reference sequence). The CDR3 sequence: CATSSDRPNYGYTF. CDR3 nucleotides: TGTGCCACCAGCAGTGACAGGCCGAACTATGGCTACACCTTC.

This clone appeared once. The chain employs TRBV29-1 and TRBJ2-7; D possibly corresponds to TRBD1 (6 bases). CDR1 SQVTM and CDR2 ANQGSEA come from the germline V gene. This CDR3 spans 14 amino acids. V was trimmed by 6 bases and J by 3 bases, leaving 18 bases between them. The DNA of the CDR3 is TGCAGCGTCACAGGGTCTTGGAAAAGCTACGAGCAGTACTTC. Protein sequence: CSVTGSWKSYEQYF.

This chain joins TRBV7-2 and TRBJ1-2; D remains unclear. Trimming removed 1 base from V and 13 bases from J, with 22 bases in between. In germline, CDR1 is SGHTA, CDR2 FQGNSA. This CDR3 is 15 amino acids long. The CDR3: CASSLGSPSTPGSTF. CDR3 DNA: TGTGCCAGCAGCTTAGGCAGCCCTAGTACCCCCGGTTCCACCTTC.

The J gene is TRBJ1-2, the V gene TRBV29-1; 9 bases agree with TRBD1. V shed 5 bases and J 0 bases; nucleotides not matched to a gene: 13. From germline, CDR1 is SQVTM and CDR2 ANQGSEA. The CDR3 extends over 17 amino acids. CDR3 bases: TGCAGCGTTCTGGCCACAGGGGGCAGCGGAGCTAACTATGGCTACACCTTC. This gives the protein CSVLATGGSGANYGYTF.

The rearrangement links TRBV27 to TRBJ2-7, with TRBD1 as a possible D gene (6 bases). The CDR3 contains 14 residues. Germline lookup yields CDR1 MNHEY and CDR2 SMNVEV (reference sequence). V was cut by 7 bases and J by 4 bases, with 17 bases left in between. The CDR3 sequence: CASTQGGFGYEQYF. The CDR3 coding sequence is TGTGCCAGCACCCAAGGGGGTTTCGGGTACGAGCAGTACTTC.

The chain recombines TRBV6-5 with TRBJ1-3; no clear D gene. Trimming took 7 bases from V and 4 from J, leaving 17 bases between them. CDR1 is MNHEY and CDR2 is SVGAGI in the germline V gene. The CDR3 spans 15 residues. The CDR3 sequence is CASTPVRGAGNTIYF. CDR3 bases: TGTGCCAGCACCCCTGTACGCGGAGCGGGAAACACCATATATTTT.

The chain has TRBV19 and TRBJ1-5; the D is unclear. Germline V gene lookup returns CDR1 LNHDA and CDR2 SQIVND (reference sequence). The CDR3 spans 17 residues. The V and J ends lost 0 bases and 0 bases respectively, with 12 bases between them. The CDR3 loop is CASSIDVVLSSNQPQHF. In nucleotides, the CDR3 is TGTGCCAGTAGTATAGATGTTGTCTTGAGTAGCAATCAGCCCCAGCATTTT.

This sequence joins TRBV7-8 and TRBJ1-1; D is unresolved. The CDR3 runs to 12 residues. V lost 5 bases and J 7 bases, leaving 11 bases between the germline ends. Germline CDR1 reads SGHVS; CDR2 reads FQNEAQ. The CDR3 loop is CASSQLSGEAFF. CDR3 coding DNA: TGTGCCAGCAGCCAACTCTCGGGTGAAGCTTTCTTT.

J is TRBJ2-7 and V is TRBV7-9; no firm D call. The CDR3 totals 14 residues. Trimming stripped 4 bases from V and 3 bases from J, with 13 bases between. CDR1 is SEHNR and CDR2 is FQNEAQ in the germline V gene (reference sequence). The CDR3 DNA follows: TGTGCCAGCAGCTCCGCGGAGAGGCACTACGAGCAGTACTTC. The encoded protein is CASSSAERHYEQYF. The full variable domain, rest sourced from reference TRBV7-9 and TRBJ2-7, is DTGVSQNPRHKITKRGQNVTFRCDPISEHNRLYWYRQTLGQGPEFLTYFQNEAQLEKSRLLSDRFSAERPKGSFSTLEIQRTEQGDSAMYLCASSSAERHYEQYFGPGTRLTVT.

CDR3 in amino acids: CASSDRDRVTDTQYF. The CDR3 DNA reads TGTGCCAGCAGTGACCGGGACAGGGTTACAGATACGCAGTATTTT. V and J are TRBV27 and TRBJ2-3, with 9 bases fitting TRBD1. CDR3 length equals 15 residues. Unmatched junction bases numbered 6, after V lost 5 bases and J lost 3 bases. Germline V CDR1 and CDR2: MNHEY, SMNVEV (reference sequence).

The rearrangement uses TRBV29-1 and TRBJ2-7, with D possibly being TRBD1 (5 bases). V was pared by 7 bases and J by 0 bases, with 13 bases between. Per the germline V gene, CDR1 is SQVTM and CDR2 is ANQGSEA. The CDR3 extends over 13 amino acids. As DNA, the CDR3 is TGCAGCGCTAAGACAGAGAGCTCCTACGAGCAGTACTTC. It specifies CSAKTESSYEQYF.

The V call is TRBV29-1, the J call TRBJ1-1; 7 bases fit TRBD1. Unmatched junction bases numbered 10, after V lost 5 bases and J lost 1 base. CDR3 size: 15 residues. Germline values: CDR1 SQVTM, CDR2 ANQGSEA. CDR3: CSVPEGAFTNTEAFF. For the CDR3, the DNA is TGCAGCGTTCCTGAGGGGGCTTTTACGAACACTGAAGCTTTCTTT.

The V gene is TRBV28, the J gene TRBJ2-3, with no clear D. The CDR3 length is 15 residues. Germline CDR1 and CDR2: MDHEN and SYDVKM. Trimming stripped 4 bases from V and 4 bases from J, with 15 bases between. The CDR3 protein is CASSSTRTEPDTQYF. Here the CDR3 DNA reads TGTGCCAGCAGTTCTACCCGAACTGAACCAGATACGCAGTATTTT. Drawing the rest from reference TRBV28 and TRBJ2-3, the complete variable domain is DVKVTQSSRYLVKRTGEKVFLECVQDMDHENMFWYRQDPGLGLRLIYFSYDVKMKEKGDIPEGYSVSREKKERFSLILESASTNQTSMYLCASSSTRTEPDTQYFGPGTRLTVL.

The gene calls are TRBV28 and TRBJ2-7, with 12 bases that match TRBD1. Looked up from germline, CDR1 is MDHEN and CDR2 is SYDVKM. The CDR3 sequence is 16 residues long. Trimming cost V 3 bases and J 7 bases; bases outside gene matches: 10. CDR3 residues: CASSFLPGQGAREQYF. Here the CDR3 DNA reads TGTGCCAGCAGTTTTCTTCCGGGACAGGGGGCCAGGGAGCAGTACTTC.

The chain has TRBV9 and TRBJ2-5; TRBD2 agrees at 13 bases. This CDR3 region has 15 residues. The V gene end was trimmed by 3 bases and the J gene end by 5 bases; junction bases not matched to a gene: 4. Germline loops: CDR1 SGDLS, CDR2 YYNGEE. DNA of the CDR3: TGTGCCAGCAGCGCGGGACTAGCGGGGCTCGAGACCCAGTACTTC. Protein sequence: CASSAGLAGLETQYF.

The CDR3 here is CASSLVTSGVKETQYF. The CDR3 coding sequence is TGTGCCAGCTCACTCGTGACTTCCGGGGTAAAAGAGACCCAGTACTTC. This rearrangement joins TRBV18 to TRBJ2-5; D possibly corresponds to TRBD2 (5 bases). V was clipped by 4 bases and J by 3 bases, with 18 bases between them. This CDR3 is 16 amino acids long. The V gene's germline CDR1 is KGHSH and CDR2 LQKENI. The complete variable domain, with remaining parts taken from reference TRBV18 and TRBJ2-5, reads NAGVMQNPRHLVRRRGQEARLRCSPMKGHSHVYWYRQLPEEGLKFMVYLQKENIIDESGMPKERFSAEFPKEGPSILRIQQVVRGDSAAYFCASSLVTSGVKETQYFGPGTRLLVL.

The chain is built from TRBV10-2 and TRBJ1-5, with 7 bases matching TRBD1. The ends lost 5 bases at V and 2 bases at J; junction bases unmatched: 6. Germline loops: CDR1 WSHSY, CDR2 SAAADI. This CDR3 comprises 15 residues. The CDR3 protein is CASSLTGNGNQPQHF. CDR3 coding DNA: TGCGCCAGCAGTCTGACAGGGAACGGCAATCAGCCCCAGCATTTT.

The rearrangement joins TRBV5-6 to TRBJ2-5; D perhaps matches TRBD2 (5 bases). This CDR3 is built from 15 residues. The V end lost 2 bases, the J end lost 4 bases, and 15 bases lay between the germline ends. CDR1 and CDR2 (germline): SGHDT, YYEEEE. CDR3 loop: CASSFFEGPSETQYF. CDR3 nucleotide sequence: TGTGCCAGCAGCTTTTTTGAGGGCCCCTCAGAGACCCAGTACTTC.